Following are 29 T cell receptor beta chains from one sample sequenced in a study of T cell repertoires in cytomegalovirus infection. TCRdb recomputed calls from the reads with MiXCR, one row per CDR3 protein. The data hold 250,000 to 300,000 distinct CDR3 sequences, with over 15% observed a single time. The sequenced material came from CD8+ T cells from PBMCs. These receptors were taken from a human donor in good health (CMV status not recorded). Some clones in this sample may be carry-over from other donors' samples.

The chain combines TRBV7-9 with TRBJ1-1; D gene uncertain. This CDR3 has 14 amino acids. Germline CDR1 and CDR2: SEHNR and FQNEAQ (reference sequence). The V end lost 0 bases, the J end lost 1 base, and 6 bases lay between the germline ends. CDR3 loop: CASSLASQNTEAFF. CDR3 nucleotides: TGTGCCAGCAGCTTAGCGAGCCAGAACACTGAAGCTTTCTTT. Complete variable domain (other parts from reference TRBV7-9 and TRBJ1-1): DTGVSQNPRHKITKRGQNVTFRCDPISEHNRLYWYRQTLGQGPEFLTYFQNEAQLEKSRLLSDRFSAERPKGSFSTLEIQRTEQGDSAMYLCASSLASQNTEAFFGQGTRLTVV.

This clonotype was found many times. This chain links TRBV7-3 with TRBJ2-2; no definite D call. Germline V CDR1 and CDR2: SGHTA, FQGTGA. This CDR3 is built from 15 residues. V lost 3 bases to trimming and J lost 1 base, with 9 bases between them. The CDR3 DNA reads as TGTGCCAGCAGCTTTTTGCCATTGAACACCGGGGAGCTGTTTTTT. Protein sequence: CASSFLPLNTGELFF.

In its sample, this clonotype was seen many times. The V and J genes are TRBV7-9 and TRBJ2-7; D gene uncertain. Germline lookup yields CDR1 SEHNR and CDR2 FQNEAQ (reference sequence). The CDR3 is made up of 12 amino acids. V was shortened by 5 bases and J by 2 bases, with 7 bases between the two germline ends. The CDR3 loop is CASSHTPYEQYF. The CDR3 DNA reads TGTGCCAGCAGCCATACCCCCTACGAGCAGTACTTC.

This clonotype showed up many times. The rearrangement joins TRBV7-2 to TRBJ1-2; D may be TRBD1 (6 bases). This CDR3 has 15 amino acids. Germline V CDR1 and CDR2: SGHTA, FQGNSA. With 3 bases removed from V and 5 bases from J, the gap between germline ends came to 16 bases. The CDR3 DNA sequence: TGTGCCAGCAGCTTGTCGGGAGGGGGGTATTATGGCTACACCTTC. Its protein product is CASSLSGGGYYGYTF.

This sequence joins TRBV12-3 or TRBV12-4 and TRBJ2-7; TRBD2 aligns across 12 bases. V dropped 6 bases and J dropped 2; count of bases not matched to a gene: 5. This CDR3 contains 15 residues. The CDR3 loop reads CASSATSGGPYEQYF. CDR3 in DNA: TGTGCCAGCAGCGCGACTAGCGGGGGACCCTACGAGCAGTACTTC.

This clonotype appeared a few times. The rearrangement uses TRBV14 and TRBJ2-2, with 8 bases identical to TRBD1. The CDR3 loop spans 18 amino acids. Germline assignment: CDR1 SGHDN and CDR2 FVKESK. The V and J ends lost 0 bases and 7 bases, in that order; junction bases with no gene match: 13. The CDR3 DNA is TGTGCCAGCAGCCAAGATCGGGACCCGGACAGGGCTAACGGGGAGCTGTTTTTT. Translating it yields CASSQDRDPDRANGELFF. The variable domain in full, completed from reference TRBV14 and TRBJ2-2, reads EAGVTQFPSHSVIEKGQTVTLRCDPISGHDNLYWYRRVMGKEIKFLLHFVKESKQDESGMPNNRFLAERTGGTYSTLKVQPAELEDSGVYFCASSQDRDPDRANGELFFGEGSRLTVL.

The sample holds many counts of this clonotype. The rearrangement links TRBV7-9 to TRBJ2-5; D not resolved. Trimming left V 2 bases short and J 2 bases short, with 6 bases between. Germline values: CDR1 SEHNR, CDR2 FQNEAQ (reference sequence). The CDR3 covers 13 residues. CDR3 sequence: CASSLSEQETQYF. In nucleotides, the CDR3 is TGTGCCAGCAGCTTAAGTGAACAAGAGACCCAGTACTTC. The complete variable domain, with remaining parts taken from reference TRBV7-9 and TRBJ2-5, reads DTGVSQNPRHKITKRGQNVTFRCDPISEHNRLYWYRQTLGQGPEFLTYFQNEAQLEKSRLLSDRFSAERPKGSFSTLEIQRTEQGDSAMYLCASSLSEQETQYFGPGTRLLVL.

This clonotype was detected only a few times. The genes are TRBV10-3 and TRBJ1-4; 7 nucleotides match TRBD1. The CDR3 runs 17 residues. V trimming: 5 bases; J trimming: 4 bases; junction bases outside the gene matches: 13. Germline CDR1 ENHRY, CDR2 SYGVKD. CDR3 sequence reads: CAISLHGIAGGNEKLFF. CDR3 DNA: TGTGCCATCAGTCTCCATGGAATCGCAGGGGGTAATGAAAAACTGTTTTTT.

In this sample, this clonotype turned up many times. The chain carries TRBV4-2 and TRBJ2-1; no clear D gene. There are 12 residues in the CDR3. Per germline, CDR1 LGHNA and CDR2 YNFKEQ. V was cut by 3 bases and J by 7 bases, with 7 bases left in between. The CDR3 DNA reads as TGTGCCAGCAGCCATCTCGGGAATGAGCAGTTCTTC. As protein: CASSHLGNEQFF.

This clonotype was seen more than once but under ten times. The chain joins TRBV2 to TRBJ1-4; D perhaps matches TRBD1 (6 bases). This CDR3 has 17 residues. Per the germline V gene, CDR1 is SNHLY and CDR2 is FYNNEI. The V gene lost 6 bases and the J gene lost 0 bases, with 17 bases spanning the gap. The CDR3 spells CASSEPTWTATNEKLFF. The CDR3 DNA sequence: TGTGCCAGCAGCGAACCTACTTGGACAGCAACTAATGAAAAACTGTTTTTT.

This clonotype was found many times. The gene calls are TRBV7-2 and TRBJ2-2; no firm D call. CDR1 and CDR2 (germline): SGHTA, FQGNSA. Trimming stripped 1 base from V and 5 bases from J, with 14 bases between. The CDR3 has 16 residues. The CDR3 DNA sequence: TGTGCCAGCAGCTTAGAGCCCCAGTTGGGGACCGGGGAGCTGTTTTTT. The encoded protein is CASSLEPQLGTGELFF.

This clonotype turned up a few times. The rearrangement uses TRBV15 and TRBJ2-6, with 11 bases fitting TRBD1. The CDR3 length is 16 residues. Germline V gene data show CDR1 as LNHNV and CDR2 as YYDKDF (reference sequence). V trimming: 4 bases; J trimming: 10 bases; junction bases outside the gene matches: 9. For the CDR3, the DNA is TGTGCCACCAGCAACCTCCGGACAGGGGGCTTGAACGTCCTGACTTTC. Translation: CATSNLRTGGLNVLTF.

This clonotype has only a few counts. V usage is TRBV7-2 and J usage is TRBJ2-3, with 7 bases matching TRBD2. The CDR3 contains 18 residues. J was trimmed by 2 bases and V by 1 base; bases with no gene match: 12. Germline CDR1 SGHTA, CDR2 FQGNSA. In DNA, the CDR3 is TGTGCCAGCAGCTTAGGTCCCCGGGTACGGGGGGTCACAGATACGCAGTATTTT. Its translation: CASSLGPRVRGVTDTQYF. The whole variable domain, remainder taken from reference TRBV7-2 and TRBJ2-3, is GAGVSQSPSNKVTEKGKDVELRCDPISGHTALYWYRQSLGQGLEFLIYFQGNSAPDKSGLPSDRFSAERTGGSVSTLTIQRTQQEDSAVYLCASSLGPRVRGVTDTQYFGPGTRLTVL.

Concerning this clonotype itself: Germline and junction disagree at one end, which may indicate a read error. The gene calls are TRBV9 and TRBJ1-2, with unresolved D. This CDR3 is 10 amino acids long. Germline V lookup: CDR1 SGDLS, CDR2 YYNGEE. This CDR3 reads CASSPTRLVF. Here the CDR3 DNA reads TGTGCCAGCAGCCCGACAAGGCTAGTCTTC.

This clonotype was observed many times. The genes are TRBV4-2 and TRBJ1-3; TRBD1 is a possible D gene (5 bases). Germline CDR1 reads LGHNA; CDR2 reads YNFKEQ. Trimming left V 1 base short and J 0 bases short, with 19 bases between. This CDR3 is built from 19 residues. CDR3 residues: CASSQARTQSLYSGNTIYF. CDR3 in DNA: TGTGCCAGCAGCCAAGCCCGGACACAGAGTCTGTACTCTGGAAACACCATATATTTT.

This clonotype was counted a few times. The chain is built from TRBV11-2 and TRBJ1-1, with 8 nucleotides matching TRBD1. The CDR3 is 15 residues long. With 5 bases clipped from V and 2 bases from J, the junction kept 7 bases outside the gene matches. The V gene's germline CDR1 is SGHAT and CDR2 FQNNGV. CDR3 residues: CASSPPGQGNTEAFF. CDR3 sequence (DNA): TGTGCCAGCAGCCCCCCCGGACAGGGTAACACTGAAGCTTTCTTT. The variable domain in full, with the rest retrieved from reference TRBV11-2 and TRBJ1-1, is EAGVAQSPRYKIIEKRQSVAFWCNPISGHATLYWYQQILGQGPKLLIQFQNNGVVDDSQLPKDRFSAERLKGVDSTLKIQPAKLEDSAVYLCASSPPGQGNTEAFFGQGTRLTVV.

This clonotype occurred a few times. The gene calls are TRBV7-9 and TRBJ2-2; D is unresolved. The V end lost 4 bases, the J end lost 0 bases, and 9 bases lay between the germline ends. Per germline, CDR1 SEHNR and CDR2 FQNEAQ (reference sequence). This CDR3 is built from 15 residues. Here the CDR3 reads CASSSGSSNTGELFF. The CDR3 DNA follows: TGTGCCAGCAGCTCCGGGTCCTCGAACACCGGGGAGCTGTTTTTT.

Many counts were recorded for this clonotype. The J gene is TRBJ2-7, the V gene TRBV28; possibly TRBD1 for D (6 bases). V shed 3 bases and J shed 7 bases, with 22 bases lying between them. Germline-derived CDR1 and CDR2 are MDHEN and SYDVKM. This CDR3 is built from 16 residues. Here the CDR3 reads CASSFPRRDMDREQYF. The CDR3 nucleotides read TGTGCCAGCAGTTTCCCCCGCCGGGACATGGATAGGGAGCAGTACTTC.

The rearrangement uses TRBV2 and TRBJ2-3; possibly TRBD2 for D (5 bases). Trimming stripped 3 bases from V and 0 bases from J, with 13 bases between. This CDR3 spans 16 amino acids. In germline, CDR1 is SNHLY, CDR2 FYNNEI. CDR3 in amino acids: CASSDSETTSTDTQYF. The CDR3 DNA is TGTGCCAGCAGTGATTCAGAGACTACTAGCACAGATACGCAGTATTTT.

The chain has TRBV7-9 and TRBJ2-7, with TRBD1 as a possible D gene (5 bases). Germline V gene sequence: CDR1 SEHNR, CDR2 FQNEAQ (reference sequence). CDR3 length equals 14 residues. Trimming took off 1 base at V and 5 bases at J, with 12 bases between the two ends. CDR3 loop: CASSLVSGRNEQYF. The CDR3 nucleotides are TGTGCCAGCAGCTTAGTCTCAGGGCGGAACGAGCAGTACTTC.

Many counts were recorded for this clonotype. The rearrangement uses TRBV12-3 or TRBV12-4 and TRBJ2-1; 10 nucleotides align to TRBD2. After removal of 3 bases from V and 0 bases from J, the junction contained 14 bases not matched to a gene. This CDR3 region has 20 residues. The CDR3 loop is CASSFLALAGDPSSYNEQFF. Here the CDR3 DNA reads TGTGCCAGCAGTTTTCTGGCCCTAGCGGGGGATCCGAGCTCCTACAATGAGCAGTTCTTC.

Ten or more counts support this clonotype. The chain combines TRBV7-9 with TRBJ2-1; D possibly corresponds to TRBD2 (6 bases). Germline V gives CDR1 SEHNR, CDR2 FQNEAQ (reference sequence). The CDR3 consists of 18 residues. V shed 3 bases and J shed 0 bases, with 18 bases lying between them. The CDR3 sequence: CASSLIPKRASSYNEQFF. The CDR3 bases are TGTGCCAGCAGCTTGATTCCGAAGCGGGCAAGCTCCTACAATGAGCAGTTCTTC.

The CDR3 sequence: CASIPTYPYNEQFF. Here the CDR3 DNA reads TGTGCCAGCATACCGACCTACCCTTACAATGAGCAGTTCTTC. The chain joins TRBV28 to TRBJ2-1; D ambiguous. Trimming removed 7 bases at V and 4 bases at J, with 14 bases between. This CDR3 contains 14 residues. Germline CDR1 and CDR2: MDHEN and SYDVKM.

This clonotype came up many times. This sequence joins TRBV7-2 and TRBJ2-7; TRBD2 might be the D (6 bases). The CDR3 sequence is 15 residues long. V was shortened by 0 bases and J by 2 bases, with 11 bases between the two germline ends. Germline assignment: CDR1 SGHTA and CDR2 FQGNSA. As DNA, the CDR3 is TGTGCCAGCAGCTTAGCTGGGGGACTGACCTACGAGCAGTACTTC. It translates to CASSLAGGLTYEQYF. Variable domain in full (rest from reference TRBV7-2 and TRBJ2-7): GAGVSQSPSNKVTEKGKDVELRCDPISGHTALYWYRQSLGQGLEFLIYFQGNSAPDKSGLPSDRFSAERTGGSVSTLTIQRTQQEDSAVYLCASSLAGGLTYEQYFGPGTRLTVT.

A few counts support this clonotype. V and J are TRBV18 and TRBJ2-7, with a possible D match to TRBD2 (5 bases). This CDR3 is 13 amino acids long. Trimming took 2 bases from V and 4 from J, leaving 9 bases between them. From germline, CDR1 is KGHSH and CDR2 LQKENI. In nucleotides, the CDR3 is TGTGCCAGCTCACCAGGGAGCATTTACGAGCAGTACTTC. Translating it yields CASSPGSIYEQYF.

The V and J genes are TRBV15 and TRBJ2-7; D uncertain. Trimming cost V 0 bases and J 2 bases, with 8 bases left between them. This CDR3 has 14 residues. Germline values: CDR1 LNHNV, CDR2 YYDKDF (reference sequence). CDR3 DNA: TGTGCCACCAGCAGAGATATGGGTACCTACGAGCAGTACTTC. It specifies CATSRDMGTYEQYF.

This sequence joins TRBV27 and TRBJ2-5; D possibly corresponds to TRBD2 (7 bases). With 2 bases removed from V and 3 bases from J, the gap between germline ends came to 13 bases. The CDR3 runs to 15 residues. Looked up from germline, CDR1 is MNHEY and CDR2 is SMNVEV (reference sequence). CDR3 protein: CASSLIRGGKETQYF. CDR3 in DNA: TGTGCCAGCAGTTTAATCAGGGGAGGGAAAGAGACCCAGTACTTC.

The table lists this clonotype with a few counts. V is TRBV14 and J is TRBJ2-2, with TRBD2 identical over 7 bases. The V gene end was trimmed by 8 bases and the J gene end by 4 bases; junction bases not matched to a gene: 4. Germline CDR1 reads SGHDN; CDR2 reads FVKESK. The CDR3 consists of 13 residues. The DNA for the CDR3 is TGTGCCAGCCGTGGGGAGGGCACCGGGGAGCTGTTTTTT. Protein product: CASRGEGTGELFF.

There are many counts of this clonotype. The chain combines TRBV7-9 with TRBJ2-3; 13 bases are shared with TRBD2. J was trimmed by 6 bases and V by 3 bases; bases with no gene match: 3. This CDR3 is 15 amino acids long. Germline V lookup: CDR1 SEHNR, CDR2 FQNEAQ (reference sequence). The DNA for the CDR3 is TGTGCCAGCAGCTTCGGGACTAGCGGGGCGGATACGCAGTATTTT. Protein product: CASSFGTSGADTQYF.